The 30 T cell receptor beta chains below all came from one sample that was sequenced in a study of shared clonotypes between healthy human individuals. Generated by immunoSEQ multiplex PCR, the TCRdb table keeps only in-frame clones and is missing some. The profile shows some 1,100,000 clones, around 82% of them singletons. The sequenced sample consisted of memory CD4+ T cells from PBMCs. Subset noted: CD45RA-negative fraction. The receptors originated from a young man in good health. Some clones in this sample may be carry-over from other donors' samples.

The genes are TRBV28 and TRBJ1-4; tentative D call: TRBD1 (6 bases). Per germline, CDR1 MDHEN and CDR2 SYDVKM. Trimming removed 2 bases at V and 4 bases at J, with 14 bases between. This CDR3 region has 16 residues. CDR3 protein: CASSLGQGISNEKLFF. The CDR3 nucleotides are TGTGCCAGCAGTTTAGGCCAGGGGATAAGTAATGAAAAACTGTTTTTT.

This clone was recorded at least ten times. In the same sample, other DNA sequences code for this CDR3. This rearrangement joins TRBV2 to TRBJ2-3; 11 bases are shared with TRBD2. This CDR3 spans 15 amino acids. Unmatched junction bases numbered 3, after V lost 6 bases and J lost 1 base. The germline gives CDR1 SNHLY, CDR2 FYNNEI. CDR3 protein: CASSRGLAGTDTQYF. The CDR3 DNA sequence: TGTGCCAGCAGCCGGGGACTAGCGGGCACAGATACGCAGTATTTT.

The J gene is TRBJ2-7, the V gene TRBV28; TRBD1 matches 7 bases. Germline CDR1 and CDR2: MDHEN and SYDVKM. The length of the CDR3 is 14 residues. With 4 bases clipped from V and 6 bases from J, the junction kept 9 bases outside the gene matches. CDR3 bases: TGTGCCAGCAGTTACCAAAACAACAGGGGCGAGCAGTACTTC. The encoded protein is CASSYQNNRGEQYF.

The chain combines TRBV6-5 with TRBJ2-3; TRBD2 matches 8 bases. The CDR3 extends over 12 amino acids. Germline assignment: CDR1 MNHEY and CDR2 SVGAGI. V was clipped by 5 bases and J by 8 bases; unmatched bases: 3. CDR3 DNA sequence: TGTGCCAGCAGTCCCCGGGGGGGTACGCAGTATTTT. This gives the protein CASSPRGGTQYF.

This clone came up once. CDR3 sequence (DNA): TGTGCCAGTAGTAAAGACTTCCCCTACGAGCAGTACTTC. Residues: CASSKDFPYEQYF. The chain carries TRBV19 and TRBJ2-7; D is ambiguous. The germline CDR1 and CDR2 sequences are LNHDA and SQIVND (reference sequence). Trimming shortened V by 4 bases and J by 2 bases, and 9 bases separated the two germline ends. The CDR3 consists of 13 residues.

This chain joins TRBV28 and TRBJ1-2, with no clear D. The CDR3 covers 15 residues. Germline CDR1 is MDHEN and CDR2 is SYDVKM. V lost 5 bases and J 7 bases, leaving 20 bases between the germline ends. In DNA form, the CDR3 reads TGTGCCAGCAGTCCCCGCGCGGCTTCCCAAGGTGGCTACACCTTC. This sequence encodes CASSPRAASQGGYTF.

V usage is TRBV11-2 and J usage is TRBJ2-1; a possible D gene is TRBD2 (6 bases). Looked up from germline, CDR1 is SGHAT and CDR2 is FQNNGV. The length of the CDR3 is 16 residues. Trimming stripped 6 bases from V and 0 bases from J, with 15 bases between. CDR3 bases: TGTGCCAGCAGTCCTGCTCTAGCGAACTCCTACAATGAGCAGTTCTTC. Translated: CASSPALANSYNEQFF.

This chain connects TRBV5-1 to TRBJ2-1; 7 positions agree with TRBD2. CDR3 length equals 15 residues. Germline V gene sequence: CDR1 SGHRS, CDR2 YFSETQ. Trimming at V came to 3 bases and at J to 10 bases, leaving 13 bases not matched to a gene. CDR3 protein: CASSSEGGPLGEQFF. For the CDR3, the DNA is TGCGCCAGCAGCTCCGAGGGAGGGCCCCTAGGCGAGCAGTTCTTC.

The rearrangement joins TRBV5-1 to TRBJ2-7; D may be TRBD2 (6 bases). V dropped 3 bases and J dropped 1 base, with 14 bases sitting between them. The CDR3 loop spans 15 amino acids. Germline CDR1 and CDR2: SGHRS and YFSETQ. CDR3 sequence (DNA): TGCGCCAGCAGCTCCTTGACCGGGACTTCCTACGAGCAGTACTTC. Encoded protein: CASSSLTGTSYEQYF.

The chain uses TRBV27 and TRBJ2-2; no clear D gene. Per the germline V gene, CDR1 is MNHEY and CDR2 is SMNVEV (reference sequence). V shed 5 bases and J shed 0 bases, with 16 bases lying between them. CDR3 length equals 17 residues. The CDR3 spells CASSNLPRAANTGELFF. DNA for the CDR3: TGTGCCAGCAGTAACCTGCCTCGGGCAGCGAACACCGGGGAGCTGTTTTTT.

The V and J genes are TRBV5-1 and TRBJ2-1; D possibly corresponds to TRBD1 (6 bases). Germline values: CDR1 SGHRS, CDR2 YFSETQ. Trimming stripped 4 bases from V and 0 bases from J, with 14 bases between. CDR3 length: 16 amino acids. DNA of the CDR3: TGCGCCAGCAGCATTTCAAAAGGGGGCTCCTACAATGAGCAGTTCTTC. Translated, it gives CASSISKGGSYNEQFF. The full variable domain, in which reference TRBV5-1 and TRBJ2-1 provide the parts outside the CDR3, is KAGVTQTPRYLIKTRGQQVTLSCSPISGHRSVSWYQQTPGQGLQFLFEYFSETQRNKGNFPGRFSGRQFSNSRSEMNVSTLELGDSALYLCASSISKGGSYNEQFFGPGTRLTVL.

This clone was detected once. The chain carries TRBV28 and TRBJ2-2, with D perhaps assigned TRBD1 or TRBD2 (7 bases each). Trimming removed 8 bases from V and 0 bases from J, with 13 bases in between. CDR3 length: 15 residues. Germline V CDR1 and CDR2: MDHEN, SYDVKM. Here the CDR3 reads CASRRGGANTGELFF. CDR3 coding DNA: TGTGCCAGCCGCAGGGGGGGCGCGAACACCGGGGAGCTGTTTTTT.

The V gene is TRBV28, the J gene TRBJ1-2; TRBD1 matches at 7 bases. Germline V gene lookup returns CDR1 MDHEN and CDR2 SYDVKM. Trimming cost V 5 bases and J 4 bases; bases outside gene matches: 7. The CDR3 is 14 residues long. In nucleotides, the CDR3 is TGTGCCAGCAGTCAACAGGGGTTTTCCTATGGCTACACCTTC. Protein: CASSQQGFSYGYTF.

The V and J genes are TRBV5-1 and TRBJ1-1, with D possibly being TRBD1 (6 bases). This CDR3 is 15 amino acids long. The germline V and J ends were trimmed by 4 bases and 0 bases, with 13 bases remaining between them. Germline CDR1 SGHRS, CDR2 YFSETQ. DNA of the CDR3: TGCGCCAGCAGCCCCCAGACAGGAATGAACACTGAAGCTTTCTTT. This gives the protein CASSPQTGMNTEAFF.

To note about this clone: Different DNA sequences within this sample yield the same CDR3. The chain uses TRBV4-1 and TRBJ2-1; no definite D call. CDR1 is MGHRA and CDR2 is YSYEKL in the germline V gene. CDR3 length: 16 residues. V was cut by 0 bases and J by 0 bases, with 9 bases left in between. CDR3 in DNA: TGCGCCAGCAGCCAAGATCGCGGAAGCTCCTACAATGAGCAGTTCTTC. Protein: CASSQDRGSSYNEQFF.

The V and J genes are TRBV28 and TRBJ2-2; D is possibly TRBD1 or TRBD2 (6 bases each). The CDR3 is 15 amino acids. Looked up from germline, CDR1 is MDHEN and CDR2 is SYDVKM. V lost 1 base and J lost 5, with 11 bases in between. The CDR3 sequence: CASSLLGGRTGELFF. The CDR3 region has the DNA TGTGCCAGCAGTTTATTGGGGGGCCGGACCGGGGAGCTGTTTTTT.

The V gene is TRBV7-2, the J gene TRBJ2-7, with a weak D call TRBD2 (6 bases). V lost 5 bases and J lost 5, with 19 bases in between. The CDR3 is 15 amino acids. Germline CDR1 reads SGHTA; CDR2 reads FQGNSA. The DNA of the CDR3 is TGTGCCAGCAGCCGGGGGTTTGGGGACGGAGACGAGCAGTACTTC. Amino acids: CASSRGFGDGDEQYF. The entire variable domain, with the rest obtained from reference TRBV7-2 and TRBJ2-7, is as follows: GAGVSQSPSNKVTEKGKDVELRCDPISGHTALYWYRQSLGQGLEFLIYFQGNSAPDKSGLPSDRFSAERTGGSVSTLTIQRTQQEDSAVYLCASSRGFGDGDEQYFGPGTRLTVT.

The rearrangement links TRBV5-6 to TRBJ1-2; D is uncertain. V was cut by 0 bases and J by 0 bases, with 9 bases left in between. Germline CDR1 and CDR2: SGHDT and YYEEEE. The CDR3 length is 15 residues. The CDR3 here is CASSLVVGANYGYTF. CDR3 nucleotides: TGTGCCAGCAGCTTGGTCGTGGGAGCTAACTATGGCTACACCTTC.

The rearrangement links TRBV5-1 to TRBJ2-1, with D maybe TRBD2 (6 bases). Trimming removed 4 bases at V and 2 bases at J, with 16 bases between. Looked up from germline, CDR1 is SGHRS and CDR2 is YFSETQ. The CDR3 extends over 16 amino acids. The CDR3 is CASSPRRDRPYNEQFF. CDR3 coding DNA: TGCGCCAGCAGCCCAAGGCGGGATCGGCCCTACAATGAGCAGTTCTTC.

The gene calls are TRBV11-2 and TRBJ2-7; perhaps TRBD2 as D (6 bases). Trimming took 2 bases from V and 2 from J, leaving 19 bases between them. The CDR3 covers 17 residues. Germline CDR1 is SGHAT and CDR2 is FQNNGV. In DNA, the CDR3 is TGTGCCAGCAGCTTAAGCCGCGCGGGGACTCCGGCCTACGAGCAGTACTTC. Amino acid sequence: CASSLSRAGTPAYEQYF.

V usage is TRBV5-4 and J usage is TRBJ1-2; TRBD1 matches 8 bases. This CDR3 spans 14 amino acids. V was pared by 3 bases and J by 5 bases, with 6 bases of the junction left unmatched. In germline, CDR1 is SGHNT, CDR2 YYREEE (reference sequence). The CDR3 is CASSSDRVGYGYTF. The CDR3 DNA reads TGTGCCAGCAGCTCGGACAGGGTAGGGTATGGCTACACCTTC.

The J gene is TRBJ1-1, the V gene TRBV27; TRBD1 might be the D (6 bases). V lost 2 bases and J 2 bases, leaving 9 bases between the germline ends. The CDR3 spans 14 residues. Germline V gene sequence: CDR1 MNHEY, CDR2 SMNVEV (reference sequence). The chain's CDR3 is CASSLGGANTEAFF. The CDR3 DNA reads TGTGCCAGCAGTTTAGGGGGCGCTAACACTGAAGCTTTCTTT.

A few counts support this clone. CDR3 DNA sequence: TGTGCCAGCAGCTTGGGACCGGGACTCACCGGGGAGCTGTTTTTT. Amino acid sequence: CASSLGPGLTGELFF. The chain links TRBV5-4 to TRBJ2-2, with D tentatively TRBD2 (6 bases). There are 15 residues in the CDR3. Germline V gives CDR1 SGHNT, CDR2 YYREEE (reference sequence). V was shortened by 0 bases and J by 4 bases, with 10 bases between the two germline ends.

The chain links TRBV9 to TRBJ2-7; perhaps TRBD1 as D (7 bases). This CDR3 region has 12 residues. Germline loops: CDR1 SGDLS, CDR2 YYNGEE. V lost 3 bases and J 7 bases, leaving 11 bases between the germline ends. The DNA for the CDR3 is TGTGCCAGCAGCGCGTCAGGGGGGGAGCAGTACTTC. Its translation: CASSASGGEQYF.

The V and J genes are TRBV7-3 and TRBJ2-5; 7 bases align to TRBD2. Germline values: CDR1 SGHTA, CDR2 FQGTGA. V was pared by 2 bases and J by 4 bases, with 7 bases of the junction left unmatched. The CDR3 consists of 15 residues. The CDR3 DNA sequence: TGTGCCAGCAGCTTAGGGAGGGCCTGGAGAGAGACCCAGTACTTC. Its protein is CASSLGRAWRETQYF. Supplemented by reference TRBV7-3 and TRBJ2-5, the full variable domain reads GAGVSQTPSNKVTEKGKYVELRCDPISGHTALYWYRQSLGQGPEFLIYFQGTGAADDSGLPNDRFFAVRPEGSVSTLKIQRTERGDSAVYLCASSLGRAWRETQYFGPGTRLLVL.

The genes are TRBV7-6 and TRBJ1-4; a weak D match, TRBD1 (5 bases). Germline V CDR1 and CDR2: SGHVS, FNYEAQ. The V gene lost 5 bases and the J gene lost 8 bases, with 15 bases spanning the gap. The CDR3 is 14 residues long. CDR3 protein: CASSPRGLGEKLFF. The CDR3 DNA reads TGTGCCAGCAGCCCGAGGGGTTTGGGAGAAAAACTGTTTTTT.

This chain uses TRBV5-1 with TRBJ1-3; D may be TRBD1 (5 bases). V dropped 1 base and J dropped 1 base, with 12 bases sitting between them. Germline V gene lookup returns CDR1 SGHRS and CDR2 YFSETQ. This CDR3 contains 16 residues. The CDR3 loop reads CASSLNTGRSGNTIYF. In DNA, the CDR3 is TGCGCCAGCAGCTTGAATACAGGACGATCTGGAAACACCATATATTTT.

The V and J genes are TRBV30 and TRBJ1-2; D gene ambiguous. Trimming took 3 bases from V and 9 from J, leaving 11 bases between them. The CDR3 is 11 residues long. Germline CDR1 GTSNPN, CDR2 SVGIG (reference sequence). The chain's CDR3 is CAWRATIRYTF. In nucleotides, the CDR3 is TGTGCCTGGAGGGCGACAATACGCTACACCTTC. The full variable domain, in which reference TRBV30 and TRBJ1-2 provide the parts outside the CDR3, is SQTIHQWPATLVQPVGSPLSLECTVEGTSNPNLYWYRQAAGRGLQLLFYSVGIGQISSEVPQNLSASRPQDRQFILSSKKLLLSDSGFYLCAWRATIRYTFGSGTRLTVV.

V is TRBV5-5 and J is TRBJ2-7; tentative D call: TRBD1 (6 bases). V was shortened by 1 base and J by 6 bases, with 11 bases between the two germline ends. Germline-derived CDR1 and CDR2 are SGHKS and YYEKEE (reference sequence). This CDR3 comprises 13 residues. For the CDR3, the DNA is TGTGCCAGCAGCTTGCGTCAGGGGACCGAGCAGTACTTC. It is translated as CASSLRQGTEQYF.

The V gene is TRBV2, the J gene TRBJ2-1; 8 bases agree with TRBD1. V gave up 5 bases and J gave up 7 bases; unmatched junction bases: 10. The CDR3 spans 15 residues. The germline gives CDR1 SNHLY, CDR2 FYNNEI. CDR3 sequence: CASSPDRVNRNEQFF. The CDR3, as DNA: TGTGCCAGCAGTCCGGACAGGGTGAATAGGAATGAGCAGTTCTTC.